A single sample is the source of the 3 T cell receptor beta chains below, sequenced in a study of blood T cell repertoires in COVID-19. Data came from immunoSEQ multiplex PCR; TCRdb stores just in-frame clones and leaves some out. Here the sample spans fewer than 650,000 clones, roughly nine tenths being singletons. Source material: peripheral blood. Receptors originate from a woman aged 50 to 60 with COVID-19, enrolled during active disease.

The chain employs TRBV19 and TRBJ1-1; D remains ambiguous. Trimming left V 5 bases short and J 1 base short, with 11 bases between. The CDR3 contains 14 residues. CDR1 is LNHDA, CDR2 SQIVND, per germline (reference sequence). The CDR3 spells CASSQNTGNTEAFF. The CDR3 DNA sequence: TGTGCCAGTAGTCAAAACACGGGGAACACTGAAGCTTTCTTT.

The table lists this clone with a count of one. This sequence joins TRBV24-1 and TRBJ1-2, with D possibly matching TRBD1 (6 bases). V lost 5 bases and J 0 bases, leaving 9 bases between the germline ends. The CDR3 is 14 amino acids. Germline CDR1 reads KGHDR; CDR2 reads SFDVKD. The CDR3 is CATSGTGTNYGYTF. In DNA form, the CDR3 reads TGTGCCACCAGTGGCACAGGGACTAACTATGGCTACACCTTC.

The CDR3 DNA sequence: TGTGCCAGCAGTCCAAGGGTCCCGCGGGATGGCTACACCTTC. Translating it yields CASSPRVPRDGYTF. The chain recombines TRBV6-5 with TRBJ1-2, with D hard to call. The V and J ends lost 5 bases and 6 bases respectively, with 16 bases between them. This CDR3 comprises 14 residues. Germline V lookup: CDR1 MNHEY, CDR2 SVGAGI.